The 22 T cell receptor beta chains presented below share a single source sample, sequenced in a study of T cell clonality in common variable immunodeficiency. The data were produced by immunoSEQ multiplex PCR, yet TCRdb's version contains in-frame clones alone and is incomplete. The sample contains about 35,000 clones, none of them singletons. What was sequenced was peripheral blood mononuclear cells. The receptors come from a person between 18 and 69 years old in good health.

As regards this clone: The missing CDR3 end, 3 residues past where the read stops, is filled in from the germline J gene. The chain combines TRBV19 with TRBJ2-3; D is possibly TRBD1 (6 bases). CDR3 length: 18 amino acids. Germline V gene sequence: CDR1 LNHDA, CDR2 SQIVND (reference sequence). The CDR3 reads CASSIPIPGEYSNQPQYF. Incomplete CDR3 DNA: TGTGCCAGTAGTATACCCATCCCAGGGGAATATAGCAATCAGCCG.

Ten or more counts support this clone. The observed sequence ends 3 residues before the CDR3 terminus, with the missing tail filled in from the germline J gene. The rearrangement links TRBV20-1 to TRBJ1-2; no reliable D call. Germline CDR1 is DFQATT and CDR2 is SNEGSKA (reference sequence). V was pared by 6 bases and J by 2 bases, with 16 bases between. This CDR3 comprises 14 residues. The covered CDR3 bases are TGCAGTGCAAAACGCGGGGAAGCGAACTATGGC. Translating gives CSAKRGEANYG. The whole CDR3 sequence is CSAKRGEANYGYTF.

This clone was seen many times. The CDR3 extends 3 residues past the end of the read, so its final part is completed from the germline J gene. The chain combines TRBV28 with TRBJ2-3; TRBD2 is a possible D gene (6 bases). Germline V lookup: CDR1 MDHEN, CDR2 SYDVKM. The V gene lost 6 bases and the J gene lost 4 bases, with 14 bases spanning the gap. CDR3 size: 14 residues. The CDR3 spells CASRDGSSADTQYF. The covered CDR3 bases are TGTGCCAGCAGGGACGGGAGTAGCGCAGATACG.

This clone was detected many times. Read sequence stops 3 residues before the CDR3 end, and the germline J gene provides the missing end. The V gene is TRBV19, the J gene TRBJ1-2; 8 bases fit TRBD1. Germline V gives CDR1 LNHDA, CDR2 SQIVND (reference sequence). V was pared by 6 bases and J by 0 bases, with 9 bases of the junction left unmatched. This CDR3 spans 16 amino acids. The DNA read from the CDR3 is TGTGCCAGTAGATTCCCACAGGGGGAGACTAACTATGGC. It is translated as CASRFPQGETNYG. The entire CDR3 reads CASRFPQGETNYGYTF.

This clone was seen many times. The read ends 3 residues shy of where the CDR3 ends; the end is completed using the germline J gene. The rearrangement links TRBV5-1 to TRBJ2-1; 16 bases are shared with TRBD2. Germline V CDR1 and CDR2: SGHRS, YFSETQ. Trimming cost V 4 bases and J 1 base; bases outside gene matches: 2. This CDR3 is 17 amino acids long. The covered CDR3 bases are TGCGCCAGCAGCAGGGGACTAGCGGGAGGGTCCTACAATGAG. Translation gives CASSRGLAGGSYNE. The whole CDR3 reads CASSRGLAGGSYNEQFF.

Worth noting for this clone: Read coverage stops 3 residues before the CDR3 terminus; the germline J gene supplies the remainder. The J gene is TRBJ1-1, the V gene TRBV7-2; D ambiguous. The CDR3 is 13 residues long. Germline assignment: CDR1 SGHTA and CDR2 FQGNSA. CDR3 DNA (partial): TGTGCCAGCAGCCCTAGTAGCAGAGAGACA. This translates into CASSPSSRET. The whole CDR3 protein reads CASSPSSRETAFF.

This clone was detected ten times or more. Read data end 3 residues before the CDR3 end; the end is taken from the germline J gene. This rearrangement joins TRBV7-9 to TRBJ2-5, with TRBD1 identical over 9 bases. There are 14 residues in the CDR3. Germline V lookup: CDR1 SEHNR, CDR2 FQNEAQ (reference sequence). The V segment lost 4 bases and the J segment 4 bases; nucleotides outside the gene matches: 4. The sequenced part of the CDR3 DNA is TGTGCCAGCAGCTGGACAGGGGAACGAGAGACC. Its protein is CASSWTGERET. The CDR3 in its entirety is CASSWTGERETQYF.

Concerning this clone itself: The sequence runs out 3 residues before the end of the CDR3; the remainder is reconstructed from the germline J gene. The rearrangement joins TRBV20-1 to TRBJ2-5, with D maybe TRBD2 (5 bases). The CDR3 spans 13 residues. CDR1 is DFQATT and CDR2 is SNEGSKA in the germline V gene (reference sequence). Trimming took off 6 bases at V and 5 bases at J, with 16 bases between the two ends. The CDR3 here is CSAPRALGETQYF. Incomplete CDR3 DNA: TGCAGTGCCCCGCGGGCCCTTGGGGAGACC.

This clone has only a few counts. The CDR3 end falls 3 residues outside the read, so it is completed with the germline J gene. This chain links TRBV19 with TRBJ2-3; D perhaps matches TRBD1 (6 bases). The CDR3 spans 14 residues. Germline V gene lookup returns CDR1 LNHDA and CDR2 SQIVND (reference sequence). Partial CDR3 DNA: TGTGCCAGTAGTACAGGGGCGGGCAATCAGCCG. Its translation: CASSTGAGNQP. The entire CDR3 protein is CASSTGAGNQPQYF.

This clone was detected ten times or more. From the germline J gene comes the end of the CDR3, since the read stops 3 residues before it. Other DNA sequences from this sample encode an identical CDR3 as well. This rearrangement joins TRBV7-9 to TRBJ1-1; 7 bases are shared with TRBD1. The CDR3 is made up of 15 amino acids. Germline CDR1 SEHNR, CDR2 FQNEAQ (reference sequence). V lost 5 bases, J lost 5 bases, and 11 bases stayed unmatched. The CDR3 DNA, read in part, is TGTGCCAGCAGCACTCCAGGGGGGAAGGGGACTGAA. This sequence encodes CASSTPGGKGTE. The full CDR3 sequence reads CASSTPGGKGTEAFF.

CDR3 DNA, as far as it was read: TGTGCCAGTACTTTCAGGGGTACTGAA. It is translated as CASTFRGTE. In full, the CDR3 is CASTFRGTEAFF. V and J are TRBV19 and TRBJ1-1, with D maybe TRBD1 (6 bases). The read is 3 residues too short to cover the CDR3 end, so that end is filled in from the germline J gene. The V and J ends lost 7 bases and 5 bases respectively, with 11 bases between them. This CDR3 is 12 amino acids long. From germline, CDR1 is LNHDA and CDR2 SQIVND (reference sequence). The full variable domain, rest sourced from reference TRBV19 and TRBJ1-1, is DGGITQSPKYLFRKEGQNVTLSCEQNLNHDAMYWYRQDPGQGLRLIYYSQIVNDFQKGDIAEGYSVSREKKESFPLTVTSAQKNPTAFYLCASTFRGTEAFFGQGTRLTVV.

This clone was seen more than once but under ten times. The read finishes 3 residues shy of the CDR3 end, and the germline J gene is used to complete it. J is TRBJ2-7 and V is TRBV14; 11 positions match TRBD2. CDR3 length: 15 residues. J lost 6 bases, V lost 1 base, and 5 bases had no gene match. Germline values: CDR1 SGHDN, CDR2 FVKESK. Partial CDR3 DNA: TGTGCCAGCAGCCAAGCTAGCGGGAGGAGTGGCGAG. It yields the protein CASSQASGRSGE. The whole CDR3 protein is CASSQASGRSGEQYF. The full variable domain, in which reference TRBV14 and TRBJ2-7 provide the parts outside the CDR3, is EAGVTQFPSHSVIEKGQTVTLRCDPISGHDNLYWYRRVMGKEIKFLLHFVKESKQDESGMPNNRFLAERTGGTYSTLKVQPAELEDSGVYFCASSQASGRSGEQYFGPGTRLTVT.

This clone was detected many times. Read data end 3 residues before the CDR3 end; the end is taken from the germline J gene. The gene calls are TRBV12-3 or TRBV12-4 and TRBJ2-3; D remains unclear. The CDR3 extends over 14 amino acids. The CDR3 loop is CASSQDWIQETQYF. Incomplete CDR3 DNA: TGTGCCAGCAGCCAAGACTGGATTCAAGAGACG.

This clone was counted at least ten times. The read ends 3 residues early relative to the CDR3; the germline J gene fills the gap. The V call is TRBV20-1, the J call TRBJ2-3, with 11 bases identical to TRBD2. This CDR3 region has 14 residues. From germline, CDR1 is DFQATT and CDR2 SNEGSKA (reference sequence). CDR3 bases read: TGCAGTGCTAAGACTAGCGGGGCACTCACGGCG. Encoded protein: CSAKTSGALTA. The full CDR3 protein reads CSAKTSGALTAQYF.

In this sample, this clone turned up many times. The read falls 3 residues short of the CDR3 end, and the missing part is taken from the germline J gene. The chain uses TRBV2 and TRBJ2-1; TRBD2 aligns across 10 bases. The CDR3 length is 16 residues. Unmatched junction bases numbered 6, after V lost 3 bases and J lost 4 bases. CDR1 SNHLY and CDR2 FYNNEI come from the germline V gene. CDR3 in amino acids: CASSDLSGRRYNEQFF. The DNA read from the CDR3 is TGTGCCAGCAGTGACCTTAGCGGGAGGAGGTACAATGAG.

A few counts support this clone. CDR3 bases read: TGTGCCAGCTCACCCCAGGGGGGCTCAAACTCCTACAATGAC. Translated, it gives CASSPQGGSNSYND. The entire CDR3 sequence reads CASSPQGGSNSYNDYTF. The chain employs TRBV18 and TRBJ1-2; 7 bases agree with TRBD1. Read sequence stops 3 residues before the CDR3 end, and the germline J gene provides the missing end. The CDR3 is 17 residues long. The germline V gene encodes CDR1 KGHSH and CDR2 LQKENI.

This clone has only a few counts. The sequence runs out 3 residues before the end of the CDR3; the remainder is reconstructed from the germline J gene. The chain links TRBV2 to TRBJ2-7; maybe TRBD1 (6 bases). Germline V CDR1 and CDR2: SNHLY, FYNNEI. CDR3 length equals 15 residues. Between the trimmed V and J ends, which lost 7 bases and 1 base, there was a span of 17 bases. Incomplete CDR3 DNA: TGTGCCAGCACTCCTCCCGGGACAAGGTCCTACGAG. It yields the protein CASTPPGTRSYE. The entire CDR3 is CASTPPGTRSYEQYF.

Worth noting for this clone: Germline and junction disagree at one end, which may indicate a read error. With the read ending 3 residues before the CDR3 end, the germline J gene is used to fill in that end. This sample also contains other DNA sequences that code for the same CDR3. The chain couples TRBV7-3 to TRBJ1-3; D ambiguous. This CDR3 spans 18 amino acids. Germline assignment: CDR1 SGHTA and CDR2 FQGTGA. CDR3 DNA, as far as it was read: TGTGCCAGCAGCCCAACCCCCGGGGTTCTAGCTATCGGAAACACA. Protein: CASSPTPGVLAIGNT. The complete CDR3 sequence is CASSPTPGVLAIGNTIYF.

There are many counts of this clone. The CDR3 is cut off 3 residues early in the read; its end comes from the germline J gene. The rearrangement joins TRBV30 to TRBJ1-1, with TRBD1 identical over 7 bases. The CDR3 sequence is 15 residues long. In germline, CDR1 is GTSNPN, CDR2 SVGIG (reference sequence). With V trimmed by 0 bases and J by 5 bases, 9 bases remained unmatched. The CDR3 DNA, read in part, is TGTGCCTGGAGTGTGGGACAGCCTGGTTCGACTGAA. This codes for CAWSVGQPGSTE. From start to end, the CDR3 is CAWSVGQPGSTEAFF.

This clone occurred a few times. CDR3 bases read: TGTGCCAGCTCCGGACAGGGGATTAGCACTGAA. Translating it yields CASSGQGISTE. The entire CDR3 reads CASSGQGISTEAFF. The genes are TRBV18 and TRBJ1-1; 9 bases are a match to TRBD1. The CDR3 end falls 3 residues outside the read, so it is completed with the germline J gene. Germline-derived CDR1 and CDR2 are KGHSH and LQKENI. The CDR3 sequence is 14 residues long. V lost 6 bases to trimming and J lost 4 bases; unmatched junction nucleotides: 6.

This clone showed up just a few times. This chain's CDR3 is CARSVQVWTSGFQETQYF. Partial CDR3 DNA: TGTGCCAGAAGCGTCCAGGTTTGGACTAGCGGGTTTCAAGAGACC. The chain joins TRBV5-3 to TRBJ2-5; 11 bases are shared with TRBD2. The read terminates 3 residues ahead of where the CDR3 ends, so the germline J gene completes it. TRBV5-3 is labeled an ORF, and its function is uncertain. The CDR3 length is 18 residues. V dropped 4 bases and J dropped 2; count of bases not matched to a gene: 13.

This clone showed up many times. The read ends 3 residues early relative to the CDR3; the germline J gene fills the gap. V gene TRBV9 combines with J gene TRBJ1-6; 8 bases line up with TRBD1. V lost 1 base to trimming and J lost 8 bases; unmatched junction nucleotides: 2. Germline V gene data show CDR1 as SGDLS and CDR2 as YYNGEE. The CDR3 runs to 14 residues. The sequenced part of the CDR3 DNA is TGTGCCAGCAGCGTAAAACAGGGGGATTCACCC. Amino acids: CASSVKQGDSP. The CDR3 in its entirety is CASSVKQGDSPLHF.